The rows below give T cell receptor beta chains drawn from one sample of a study of blood T cells in healthy people across ages. TCRdb re-analysed the 5' RACE reads in MiXCR, keeping a single row per CDR3 protein. The sample lists some 1.4 million distinct CDR3 sequences, roughly 40% seen once, with approximately 7.9% in the top ten. The sample was blood. These receptors all come from a woman between 18 and 30 years old in good health. The CDR3 runs from the conserved cysteine through the conserved F or W. A D gene is named only where the DNA matches it firmly. Some rows mark clone size as missing; the rest say once, few, many or name a class of expanded clone.

len,v_gene,d_gene,j_gene,abundance,CDR3aa,CDR3nt
15,TRBV3-1,TRBD2,TRBJ2-7,few,CASSQEPGLGTEQYF,TGTGCCAGCAGCCAAGAACCGGGACTAGGAACCGAGCAGTACTTC
14,TRBV24-1,.,TRBJ1-1,.,CATSVRGWGTEAFF,TGTGCCACCAGTGTGAGGGGTTGGGGCACTGAAGCTTTCTTT
16,TRBV20-1,TRBD2,TRBJ2-5,.,CSARDREAGLGNEQYF,TGCAGTGCTAGAGATCGGGAAGCGGGACTTGGAAATGAGCAGTACTTC
15,TRBV5-4,TRBD1,TRBJ1-4,.,CATMQYGTGEEKLFF,TGTGCCACCATGCAATACGGGACAGGGGAGGAAAAACTGTTTTTT
14,TRBV10-2,TRBD2,TRBJ2-3,.,CASRVGGPPDTQYF,TGCGCCAGCAGGGTGGGAGGGCCCCCAGATACGCAGTATTTT
15,TRBV20-1,.,TRBJ2-3,.,CSASNPSVLTDTQYF,TGCAGTGCTAGTAACCCTAGCGTATTAACAGATACGCAGTATTTT
13,TRBV27,TRBD1,TRBJ2-7,.,CASRLGGSPEQYF,TGTGCCAGCAGGTTAGGGGGCAGCCCCGAGCAGTACTTC
14,TRBV12-3/TRBV12-4,.,TRBJ2-5,many,CASSLSGGGETQYF,TGTGCCAGCAGTTTATCTGGAGGTGGGGAGACCCAGTACTTC
14,TRBV13,TRBD2,TRBJ2-5,.,CASSLTGGMETQYF,TGTGCCAGCAGCCTAACGGGGGGAATGGAGACCCAGTACTTC
14,TRBV20-1,TRBD1,TRBJ1-2,.,CSARPGTGGVGYTF,TGCAGTGCTAGGCCCGGGACAGGGGGTGTGGGCTACACCTTC